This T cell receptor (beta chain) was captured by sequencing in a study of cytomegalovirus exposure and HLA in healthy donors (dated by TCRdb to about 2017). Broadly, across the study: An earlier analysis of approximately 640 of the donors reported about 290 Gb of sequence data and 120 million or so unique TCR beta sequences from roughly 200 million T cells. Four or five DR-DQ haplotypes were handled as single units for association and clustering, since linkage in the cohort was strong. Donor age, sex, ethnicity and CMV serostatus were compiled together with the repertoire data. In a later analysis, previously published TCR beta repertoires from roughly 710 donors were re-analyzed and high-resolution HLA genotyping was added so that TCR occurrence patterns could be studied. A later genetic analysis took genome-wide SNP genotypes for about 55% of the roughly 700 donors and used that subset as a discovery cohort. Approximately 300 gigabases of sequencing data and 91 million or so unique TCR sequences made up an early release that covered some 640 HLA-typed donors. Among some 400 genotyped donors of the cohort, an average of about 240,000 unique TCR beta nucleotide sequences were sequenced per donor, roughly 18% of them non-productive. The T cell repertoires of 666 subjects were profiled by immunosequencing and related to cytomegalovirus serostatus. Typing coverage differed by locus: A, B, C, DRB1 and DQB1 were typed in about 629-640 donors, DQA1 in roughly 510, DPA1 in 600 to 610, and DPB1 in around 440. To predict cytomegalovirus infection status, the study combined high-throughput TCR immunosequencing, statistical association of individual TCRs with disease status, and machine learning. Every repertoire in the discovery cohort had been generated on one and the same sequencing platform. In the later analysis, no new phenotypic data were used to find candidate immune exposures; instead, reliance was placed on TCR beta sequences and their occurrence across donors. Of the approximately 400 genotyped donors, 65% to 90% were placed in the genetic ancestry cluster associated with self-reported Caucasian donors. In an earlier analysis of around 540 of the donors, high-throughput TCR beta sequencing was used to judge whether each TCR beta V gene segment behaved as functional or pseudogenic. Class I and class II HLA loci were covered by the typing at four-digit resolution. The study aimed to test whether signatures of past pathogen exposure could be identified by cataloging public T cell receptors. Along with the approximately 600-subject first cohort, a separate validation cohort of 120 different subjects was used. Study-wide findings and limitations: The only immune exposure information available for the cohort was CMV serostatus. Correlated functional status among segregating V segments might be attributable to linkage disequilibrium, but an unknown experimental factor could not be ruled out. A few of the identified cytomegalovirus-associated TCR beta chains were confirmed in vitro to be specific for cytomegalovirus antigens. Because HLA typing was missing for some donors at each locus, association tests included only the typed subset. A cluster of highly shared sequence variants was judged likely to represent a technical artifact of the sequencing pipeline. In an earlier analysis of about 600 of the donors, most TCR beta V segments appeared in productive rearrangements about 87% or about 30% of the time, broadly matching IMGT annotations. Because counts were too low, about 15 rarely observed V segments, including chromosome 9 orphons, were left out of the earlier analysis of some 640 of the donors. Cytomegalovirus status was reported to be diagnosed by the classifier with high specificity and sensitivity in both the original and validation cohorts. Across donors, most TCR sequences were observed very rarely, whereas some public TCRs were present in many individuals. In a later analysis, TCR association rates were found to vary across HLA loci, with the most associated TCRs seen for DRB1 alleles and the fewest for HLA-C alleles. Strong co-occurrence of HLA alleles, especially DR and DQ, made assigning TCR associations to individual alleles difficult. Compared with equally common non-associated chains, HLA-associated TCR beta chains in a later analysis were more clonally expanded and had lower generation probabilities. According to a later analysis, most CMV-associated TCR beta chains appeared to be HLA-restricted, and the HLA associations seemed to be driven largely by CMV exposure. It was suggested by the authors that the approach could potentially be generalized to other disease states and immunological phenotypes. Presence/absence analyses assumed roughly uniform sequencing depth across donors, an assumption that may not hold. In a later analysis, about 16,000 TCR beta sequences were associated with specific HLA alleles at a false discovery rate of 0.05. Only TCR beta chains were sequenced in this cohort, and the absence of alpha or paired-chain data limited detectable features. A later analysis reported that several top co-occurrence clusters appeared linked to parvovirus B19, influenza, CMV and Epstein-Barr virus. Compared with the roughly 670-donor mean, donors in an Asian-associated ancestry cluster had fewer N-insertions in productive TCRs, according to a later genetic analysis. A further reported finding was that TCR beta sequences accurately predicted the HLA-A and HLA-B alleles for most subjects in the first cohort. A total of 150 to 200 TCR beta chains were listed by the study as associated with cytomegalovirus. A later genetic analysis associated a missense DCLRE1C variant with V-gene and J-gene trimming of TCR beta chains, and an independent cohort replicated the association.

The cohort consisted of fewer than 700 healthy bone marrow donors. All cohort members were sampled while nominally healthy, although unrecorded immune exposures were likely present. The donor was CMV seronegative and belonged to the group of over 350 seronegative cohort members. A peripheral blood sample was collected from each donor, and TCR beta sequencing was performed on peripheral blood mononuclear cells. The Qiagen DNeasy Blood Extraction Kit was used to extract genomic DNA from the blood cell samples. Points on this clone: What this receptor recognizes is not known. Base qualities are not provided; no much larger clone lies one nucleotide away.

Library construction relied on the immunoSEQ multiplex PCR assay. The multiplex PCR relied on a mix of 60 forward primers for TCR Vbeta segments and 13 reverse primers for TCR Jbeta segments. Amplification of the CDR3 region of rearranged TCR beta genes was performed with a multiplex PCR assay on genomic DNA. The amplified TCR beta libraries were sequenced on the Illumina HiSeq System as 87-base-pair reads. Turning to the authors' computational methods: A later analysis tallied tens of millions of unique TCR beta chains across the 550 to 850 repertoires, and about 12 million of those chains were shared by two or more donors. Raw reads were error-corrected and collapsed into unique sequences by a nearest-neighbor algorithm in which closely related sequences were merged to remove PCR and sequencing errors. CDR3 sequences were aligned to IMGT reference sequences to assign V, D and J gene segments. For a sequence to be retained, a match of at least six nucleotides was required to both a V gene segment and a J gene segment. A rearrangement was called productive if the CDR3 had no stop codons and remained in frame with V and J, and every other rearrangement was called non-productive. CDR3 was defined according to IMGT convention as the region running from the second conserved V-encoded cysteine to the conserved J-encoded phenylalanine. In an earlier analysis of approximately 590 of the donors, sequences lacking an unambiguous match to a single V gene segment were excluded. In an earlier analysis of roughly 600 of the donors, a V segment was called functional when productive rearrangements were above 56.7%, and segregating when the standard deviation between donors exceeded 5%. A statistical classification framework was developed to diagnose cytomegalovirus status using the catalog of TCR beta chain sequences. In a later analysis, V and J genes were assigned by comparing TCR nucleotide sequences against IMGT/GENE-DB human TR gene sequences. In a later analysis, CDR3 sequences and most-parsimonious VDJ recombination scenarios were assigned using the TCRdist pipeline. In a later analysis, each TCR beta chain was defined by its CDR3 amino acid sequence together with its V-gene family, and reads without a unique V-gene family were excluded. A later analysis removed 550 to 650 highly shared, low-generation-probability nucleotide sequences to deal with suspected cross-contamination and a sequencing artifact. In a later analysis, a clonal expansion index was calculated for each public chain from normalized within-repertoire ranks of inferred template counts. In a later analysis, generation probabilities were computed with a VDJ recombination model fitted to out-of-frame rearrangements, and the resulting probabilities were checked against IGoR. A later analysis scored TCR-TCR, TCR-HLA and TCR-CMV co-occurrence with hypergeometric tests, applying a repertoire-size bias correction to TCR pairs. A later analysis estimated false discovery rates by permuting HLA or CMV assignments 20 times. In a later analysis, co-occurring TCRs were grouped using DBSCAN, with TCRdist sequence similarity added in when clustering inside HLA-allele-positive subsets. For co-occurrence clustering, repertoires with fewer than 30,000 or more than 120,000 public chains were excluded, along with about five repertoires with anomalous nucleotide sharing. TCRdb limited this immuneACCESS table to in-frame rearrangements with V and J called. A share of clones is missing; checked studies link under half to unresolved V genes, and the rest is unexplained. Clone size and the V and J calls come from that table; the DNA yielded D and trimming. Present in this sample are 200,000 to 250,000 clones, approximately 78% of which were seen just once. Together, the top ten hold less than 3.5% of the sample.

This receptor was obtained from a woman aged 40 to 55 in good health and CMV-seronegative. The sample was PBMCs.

CDR3 region: CASTSMVAQANTGELFF. In nucleotides, the sequence is TGCGCCAGCACCTCTATGGTAGCACAGGCGAACACCGGGGAGCTGTTTTTT. This chain is built from TRBV5-1 and TRBJ2-2; TRBD1 is a possible D gene, resting on 5 matching bases. Including the terminal cysteine and phenylalanine, the CDR3 comprises 17 residues. Only the CDR3 portion is preserved as DNA: 51 bases, with reading frame beginning at the first base. CDR1 SGHRS and CDR2 YFSETQ were looked up in the germline V gene. V gives up 6 bases and J gives up 0 bases, and the segment between their germline ends measures 18 bases.